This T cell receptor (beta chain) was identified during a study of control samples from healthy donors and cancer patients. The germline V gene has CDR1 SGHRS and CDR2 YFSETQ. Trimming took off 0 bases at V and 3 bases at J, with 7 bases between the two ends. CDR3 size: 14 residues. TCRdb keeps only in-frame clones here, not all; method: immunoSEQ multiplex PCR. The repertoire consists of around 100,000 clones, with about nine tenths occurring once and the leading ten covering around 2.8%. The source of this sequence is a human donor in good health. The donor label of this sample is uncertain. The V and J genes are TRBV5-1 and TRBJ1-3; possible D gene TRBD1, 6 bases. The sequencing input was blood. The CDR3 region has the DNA TGCGCCAGCAGCTTGGTACAGGGTGGAAACACCATATATTTT. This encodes CASSLVQGGNTIYF.